This T cell receptor beta chain comes out of a study of response to subunit inactivated influenza vaccine. Study findings and constraints: The authors offered the suggestion that each seasonal influenza vaccination recruits few new T cells.

From the RT-PCR reads, TCRdb called clonotypes with MiXCR, one entry per CDR3 protein. This table has about 500,000 distinct CDR3 sequences, about an eighth appearing once. A remark on this clonotype: Its antigen is unknown.

From germline, CDR1 is DFQATT and CDR2 SNEGSKA (reference sequence). CDR3 length equals 14 residues. V lost 3 bases, J lost 8 bases, and 5 bases stayed unmatched. The input for sequencing was PBMCs from blood, taken about 40 days after vaccination. The sequence came from a man between 50 and 59 years old who received an inactivated influenza vaccine. The chain recombines TRBV20-1 with TRBJ2-6, with 9 bases fitting TRBD1. CDR3: CSASPGQGTNVLTF. DNA of the CDR3: TGCAGTGCTAGTCCGGGACAGGGAACCAACGTCCTGACTTTC.